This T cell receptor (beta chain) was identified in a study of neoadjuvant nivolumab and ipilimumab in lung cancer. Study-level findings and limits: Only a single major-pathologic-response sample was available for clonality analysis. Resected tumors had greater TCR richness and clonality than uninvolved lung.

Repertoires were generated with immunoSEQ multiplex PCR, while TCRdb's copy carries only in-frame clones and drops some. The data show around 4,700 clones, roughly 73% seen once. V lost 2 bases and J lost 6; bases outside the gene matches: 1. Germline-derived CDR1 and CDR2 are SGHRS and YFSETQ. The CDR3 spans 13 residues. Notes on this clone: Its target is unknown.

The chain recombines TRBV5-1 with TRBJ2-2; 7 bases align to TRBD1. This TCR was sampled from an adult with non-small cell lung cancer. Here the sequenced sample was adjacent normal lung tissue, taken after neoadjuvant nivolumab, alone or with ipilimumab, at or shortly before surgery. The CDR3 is CASSFTGAGELFF. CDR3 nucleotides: TGCGCCAGCAGCTTTACAGGGGCCGGGGAGCTGTTTTTT.